A single sample is the source of the 32 T cell receptor beta chains below, sequenced in a study of molecular identifiers for immune sequencing clone quantification. TCRdb independently ran MiXCR on the PCR reads; one entry per CDR3 protein. The table has more than 450,000 distinct CDR3 sequences, under 30% seen once. Material: naive CD8+ T cells from blood, with Jurkat cell RNA spiked in. The subset: FACS-sorted CD8+CD4-CCR7+CD45RA+ naive T cells. Source of these receptors: a human donor in good health. Some libraries in this study had Jurkat cell RNA spiked in.

This clonotype appeared a few times. V usage is TRBV3-1 and J usage is TRBJ2-3; 10 nucleotides align to TRBD2. V gave up 1 base and J gave up 7 bases; unmatched junction bases: 8. CDR1 LGHDT and CDR2 YNNKEL come from the germline V gene (reference sequence). The CDR3 extends over 16 amino acids. CDR3 sequence (DNA): TGTGCCAGCAGCCAAGGCAGTAGCGGGGGGACGTATACGCAGTATTTT. This encodes CASSQGSSGGTYTQYF.

This clonotype was counted at least ten times. The V call is TRBV6-5, the J call TRBJ1-6; D gene uncertain. Germline V gives CDR1 MNHEY, CDR2 SVGAGI. The CDR3 covers 14 residues. Trimming stripped 7 bases from V and 3 bases from J, with 10 bases between. The CDR3 region is CASKEEDYNSPLHF. CDR3 coding DNA: TGTGCCAGCAAGGAGGAGGACTATAATTCACCCCTCCACTTT.

This clonotype was found many times. The CDR3: CASSSTGSPYNEQFF. The CDR3 coding sequence is TGTGCCAGCAGCTCTACAGGGTCCCCCTACAATGAGCAGTTCTTC. V and J are TRBV7-2 and TRBJ2-1, with TRBD1 as a possible D gene (6 bases). Trimming shortened V by 4 bases and J by 2 bases, and 12 bases separated the two germline ends. Germline-derived CDR1 and CDR2 are SGHTA and FQGNSA. The CDR3 consists of 15 residues.

The chain joins TRBV28 to TRBJ1-5; D call uncertain. The V end lost 5 bases, the J end lost 0 bases, and 14 bases lay between the germline ends. The CDR3 is 16 amino acids. Germline V lookup: CDR1 MDHEN, CDR2 SYDVKM. CDR3 protein: CASSLFGRSSNQPQHF. As DNA, the CDR3 is TGTGCCAGCAGTCTCTTCGGACGGTCTAGCAATCAGCCCCAGCATTTT.

The rearrangement uses TRBV6-1 and TRBJ2-2, with D maybe TRBD1 (6 bases). In germline, CDR1 is MNHNS, CDR2 SASEGT. V dropped 3 bases and J dropped 7 bases, with 12 bases sitting between them. The CDR3 has 14 amino acids. CDR3 bases: TGTGCCAGCAGTGACGGACAGAACGTCGGGGAGCTGTTTTTT. This translates into CASSDGQNVGELFF.

Many counts were recorded for this clonotype. The chain combines TRBV30 with TRBJ2-5; D possibly corresponds to TRBD2 (6 bases). Germline assignment: CDR1 GTSNPN and CDR2 SVGIG (reference sequence). The V end was cut by 4 bases, the J end by 0 bases, with 12 bases between. The length of the CDR3 is 14 residues. The CDR3 nucleotides are TGTGCCTGGAAATCCCTAGCGAACCAAGAGACCCAGTACTTC. Its protein product is CAWKSLANQETQYF.

This clonotype was seen ten or more times. The chain uses TRBV4-1 and TRBJ1-1, with 8 bases lining up with TRBD1. The germline gives CDR1 MGHRA, CDR2 YSYEKL. V gave up 5 bases and J gave up 11 bases; unmatched junction bases: 19. The CDR3 consists of 16 residues. For the CDR3, the DNA is TGCGCCAGCAGCGTTACAGGGGGTACGAGGCAATCCCCCGCTTTCTTT. It yields the protein CASSVTGGTRQSPAFF.

In this sample, this clonotype turned up many times. The chain employs TRBV29-1 and TRBJ2-5, with D hard to call. The V end was cut by 0 bases, the J end by 11 bases, with 10 bases between. The CDR3 covers 11 residues. Germline V gene data show CDR1 as SQVTM and CDR2 as ANQGSEA. In DNA form, the CDR3 reads TGCAGCGTTGAAGAGGGCTACCGGCAGTACTTC. Its translation is CSVEEGYRQYF.

The chain is built from TRBV10-3 and TRBJ2-3; 9 nucleotides agree with TRBD1. This CDR3 contains 15 residues. V was pared by 8 bases and J by 6 bases, with 12 bases of the junction left unmatched. Germline CDR1 and CDR2: ENHRY and SYGVKD. The CDR3: CAISGQGLSGDTQYF. The DNA of the CDR3 is TGTGCCATCTCGGGACAGGGTTTATCGGGCGATACGCAGTATTTT.

In this sample, this clonotype turned up many times. CDR3 in amino acids: CASSQDLSHTEAFF. The DNA for the CDR3 is TGTGCCAGCAGCCAAGATCTGTCCCACACTGAAGCTTTCTTT. V and J are TRBV4-2 and TRBJ1-1; D gene ambiguous. Trimming removed 0 bases from V and 3 bases from J, with 8 bases in between. CDR3 length equals 14 residues. CDR1 and CDR2 (germline): LGHNA, YNFKEQ.

This clonotype was seen just once. The CDR3 region is CATSDFGESDTQYF. In DNA, the CDR3 is TGTGCCACCAGTGATTTTGGAGAGTCAGATACGCAGTATTTT. This rearrangement joins TRBV24-1 to TRBJ2-3, with unresolved D. Germline CDR1 KGHDR, CDR2 SFDVKD. Trimming took off 1 base at V and 4 bases at J, with 8 bases between the two ends. The CDR3 totals 14 residues.

This clonotype was counted ten times or more. The chain carries TRBV4-3 and TRBJ1-2; D might be TRBD1 (6 bases). V was cut by 3 bases and J by 6 bases, with 17 bases left in between. This CDR3 has 15 residues. Germline V gene lookup returns CDR1 LGHNA and CDR2 YSLEER. CDR3 nucleotides: TGCGCCAGCAGCCAGGACCGGGACATCGACAATGGCTACACCTTC. Its translation: CASSQDRDIDNGYTF.

The V and J genes are TRBV10-3 and TRBJ1-2, with D uncertain. In germline, CDR1 is ENHRY, CDR2 SYGVKD. CDR3 length equals 13 residues. Between the trimmed V and J ends, which lost 7 bases and 6 bases, there was a span of 15 bases. The CDR3, as DNA: TGTGCCATCACCCAAGAACCCGGGGATGGCTACACCTTC. It translates to CAITQEPGDGYTF.

This clonotype appeared a few times. The chain is built from TRBV29-1 and TRBJ2-7; D perhaps matches TRBD1 (6 bases). The CDR3 is 14 residues long. CDR1 SQVTM and CDR2 ANQGSEA come from the germline V gene. Trimming pared 4 bases from V and 1 base from J, leaving 14 bases between. The CDR3 reads CSVVLGQSSYEQYF. Written as DNA, the CDR3 is TGCAGCGTTGTATTAGGACAGAGTTCCTACGAGCAGTACTTC.

This chain joins TRBV4-3 and TRBJ1-6; 9 nucleotides match TRBD1. V lost 3 bases, J lost 8 bases, and 5 bases stayed unmatched. This CDR3 is 15 amino acids long. Germline V gives CDR1 LGHNA, CDR2 YSLEER. For the CDR3, the DNA is TGCGCCAGCAGCCACTCCGACAGGGGGGATTCACCCCTCCACTTT. Translating gives CASSHSDRGDSPLHF.

This clonotype was detected a few times. V is TRBV12-3 or TRBV12-4 and J is TRBJ1-1; a possible D gene is TRBD1 (6 bases). The CDR3 is 16 amino acids. V shed 5 bases and J shed 2 bases, with 18 bases lying between them. CDR3 in DNA: TGTGCCAGCAGTCCGGGGGACATTATCATTAACACTGAAGCTTTCTTT. It specifies CASSPGDIIINTEAFF.

The chain combines TRBV4-1 with TRBJ2-3; D is unresolved. CDR1 and CDR2 from the germline V gene are MGHRA and YSYEKL. CDR3 length equals 15 residues. V gave up 0 bases and J gave up 3 bases, with 10 bases separating them. The CDR3 protein is CASSQDVYSTDTQYF. The CDR3 region has the DNA TGCGCCAGCAGCCAAGATGTTTATTCAACAGATACGCAGTATTTT.

V is TRBV4-1 and J is TRBJ1-2, with 9 bases matching TRBD1. With 1 base clipped from V and 12 bases from J, the junction kept 12 bases outside the gene matches. CDR1 MGHRA and CDR2 YSYEKL come from the germline V gene. The length of the CDR3 is 15 residues. The CDR3: CASSQVNGGQGVHTF. The DNA of the CDR3 is TGCGCCAGCAGCCAAGTGAATGGGGGACAGGGAGTTCACACCTTC.

The chain carries TRBV7-9 and TRBJ2-1, with D perhaps matching TRBD2 (5 bases). This CDR3 comprises 17 residues. The ends were cut back, 5 bases at V and 7 bases at J, with 24 bases in the middle. Germline V gives CDR1 SEHNR, CDR2 FQNEAQ (reference sequence). The chain's CDR3 is CASSPLVNSGEENEQFF. The DNA of the CDR3 is TGTGCCAGCAGCCCACTCGTAAACAGCGGAGAGGAGAATGAGCAGTTCTTC.

The V and J genes are TRBV29-1 and TRBJ1-1; 7 bases map to TRBD1. This CDR3 spans 13 amino acids. Germline-derived CDR1 and CDR2 are SQVTM and ANQGSEA. Trimming at V came to 3 bases and at J to 1 base, leaving 2 bases not matched to a gene. CDR3 nucleotides: TGCAGCGTTGAGGACAGGTCGAACACTGAAGCTTTCTTT. It is translated as CSVEDRSNTEAFF.

J is TRBJ2-7 and V is TRBV3-1, with 8 bases matching TRBD2. The CDR3 has 16 residues. The ends lost 3 bases at V and 3 bases at J; junction bases unmatched: 10. CDR1 is LGHDT and CDR2 is YNNKEL in the germline V gene (reference sequence). CDR3 protein: CASSQRHGLAHYEQYF. The CDR3 nucleotides read TGTGCCAGCAGCCAGAGGCACGGACTAGCTCACTACGAGCAGTACTTC.

V and J are TRBV13 and TRBJ2-3, with 11 bases aligning to TRBD2. Germline CDR1 is PRHDT and CDR2 is FYEKMQ (reference sequence). This CDR3 contains 16 residues. The junction had 10 bases not matched to a gene; V was cut back by 7 bases and J by 4 bases. The CDR3 loop is CASTLGSGGAADTQYF. In DNA, the CDR3 is TGTGCCAGCACCTTGGGTAGCGGGGGGGCAGCAGATACGCAGTATTTT.

This sequence joins TRBV3-1 and TRBJ1-1, with 7 bases matching TRBD1. The length of the CDR3 is 16 residues. V lost 2 bases, J lost 1 base, and 7 bases stayed unmatched. The germline V gene encodes CDR1 LGHDT and CDR2 YNNKEL (reference sequence). Written as DNA, the CDR3 is TGTGCCAGCAGCCAAAGGGCAGGGGGGGGGAACACTGAAGCTTTCTTT. It translates to CASSQRAGGGNTEAFF. The variable domain in full, with the rest retrieved from reference TRBV3-1 and TRBJ1-1, is DTAVSQTPKYLVTQMGNDKSIKCEQNLGHDTMYWYKQDSKKFLKIMFSYNNKELIINETVPNRFSPKSPDKAHLNLHINSLELGDSAVYFCASSQRAGGGNTEAFFGQGTRLTVV.

There are many counts of this clonotype. The rearrangement links TRBV24-1 to TRBJ2-7, with D uncertain. The germline V gene encodes CDR1 KGHDR and CDR2 SFDVKD. The V gene lost 1 base and the J gene lost 2 bases, with 11 bases spanning the gap. The CDR3 consists of 15 residues. The CDR3 DNA reads TGTGCCACCAGTGATTTACCAGCCCGGGCCTACGAGCAGTACTTC. It specifies CATSDLPARAYEQYF.

This clonotype turned up a few times. V usage is TRBV21-1 and J usage is TRBJ2-3; no check of the table's D call, TRBD2, against the DNA was made. TRBV21-1 is an annotated pseudogene. The CDR3 spans 14 residues. CDR3: CASSKKGKTDTQYF. The CDR3 bases are TGTGCCAGCAGCAAAAAGGGCAAGACAGATACGCAGTATTTT.

V is TRBV30 and J is TRBJ1-4; 7 bases fit TRBD1. Germline V gene lookup returns CDR1 GTSNPN and CDR2 SVGIG (reference sequence). The CDR3 contains 15 residues. V was pared by 3 bases and J by 8 bases, with 12 bases of the junction left unmatched. CDR3 protein: CAWSGGTGEGEKLFF. In DNA form, the CDR3 reads TGTGCCTGGAGCGGGGGTACAGGGGAAGGAGAAAAACTGTTTTTT. Together with reference TRBV30 and TRBJ1-4, the CDR3 gives the full variable domain: SQTIHQWPATLVQPVGSPLSLECTVEGTSNPNLYWYRQAAGRGLQLLFYSVGIGQISSEVPQNLSASRPQDRQFILSSKKLLLSDSGFYLCAWSGGTGEGEKLFFGSGTQLSVL.

In its sample, this clonotype was seen many times. This chain connects TRBV7-9 to TRBJ2-7; the match to TRBD1 covers 10 bases. The CDR3 contains 14 residues. The V gene end was trimmed by 5 bases and the J gene end by 5 bases; junction bases not matched to a gene: 6. CDR1 and CDR2 from the germline V gene are SEHNR and FQNEAQ (reference sequence). Here the CDR3 DNA reads TGTGCCAGCAGCCTGGGACAGGGGCTCCACGAGCAGTACTTC. Its translation: CASSLGQGLHEQYF.

As to this clonotype: Its ends do not fully match the called genes, so a read error is possible. The chain links TRBV7-3 to TRBJ2-5, with D possibly being TRBD1 (7 bases). Germline V gene data show CDR1 as SGHTA and CDR2 as FQGTGA. The CDR3 loop spans 14 amino acids. The CDR3: CAGSLGGTVETQYF. In DNA, the CDR3 is TGTGCCGGCAGCTTAGGCGGGACAGTAGAGACCCAGTACTTC.

Many counts were recorded for this clonotype. The V gene is TRBV7-9, the J gene TRBJ1-1; no clear D. This CDR3 comprises 15 residues. The V end was cut by 7 bases, the J end by 0 bases, with 15 bases between. The germline gives CDR1 SEHNR, CDR2 FQNEAQ (reference sequence). In DNA form, the CDR3 reads TGTGCCAGCAAAACTCCCGTAGGGCTGAACACTGAAGCTTTCTTT. The encoded protein is CASKTPVGLNTEAFF.

Points on this clonotype: A much more abundant neighbour one base away suggests this may be a read error. V is TRBV7-9 and J is TRBJ2-2, with 7 bases fitting TRBD1. CDR3 length: 13 residues. Per the germline V gene, CDR1 is SEHNR and CDR2 is FQNEAQ (reference sequence). The CDR3 reads CASSWTGSGALFF. The CDR3 DNA reads as TGTGCCAGCAGCTGGACAGGTTCCGGGGCGCTGTTTTTT.

Note on this clonotype: A much larger clone differs by one base, so this may be a read error. The chain couples TRBV7-2 to TRBJ2-3; D is unclear. Germline CDR1 reads SGHTA; CDR2 reads FQGNSA. The CDR3 runs to 16 residues. Trimming pared 4 bases from V and 4 bases from J, leaving 18 bases between. CDR3 loop: CASSSDGRLTADTQYF. CDR3 bases: TGTGCCAGCAGCTCCGATGGAAGGTTAACCGCAGATACGCAGTATTTT.

CDR3 sequence (DNA): TGTGCCAGCAGCCAAGAGGGGGCGCATGAAAAACTGTTTTTT. Encoded protein: CASSQEGAHEKLFF. The chain joins TRBV3-2 to TRBJ1-4; no DNA check was done on the table's D call, TRBD1. TRBV3-2 has pseudogene status. This CDR3 spans 14 amino acids.